This T cell receptor beta chain was captured in a study of Graves' ophthalmopathy and Graves' hyperthyroidism. Study outcomes and limitations: Ophthalmopathy cases were distinguished from stable hyperthyroidism by a 13-signature model, reaching about 85% sensitivity and 81.08% specificity.

Details on this clonotype: Its antigen is not known.

Orbital computed tomography and thyroid ultrasound, along with TRAb, serum thyroxine and clinical symptoms, underpinned diagnosis. The germline CDR1 and CDR2 sequences are SGHVS and FQNEAQ. Trimming took 5 bases from V and 6 from J; bases not matched to a gene: 10. This CDR3 comprises 15 residues. Amplification targeted the TCR beta CDR3 regions, with RNA transcripts as the source material. RT-PCR in the first round used HTBI primers; a second-round multiplex PCR followed. TCRdb reprocessed the multiplex PCR reads with MiXCR, giving one entry per CDR3 protein. Found here are some 200,000 distinct CDR3 sequences, roughly 29% of them singletons; the top ten hold over 7.5%.

Sequenced input: peripheral blood. The V and J genes are TRBV7-8 and TRBJ1-5; 7 bases are a match to TRBD1. This TCR came from a man over 45 with Graves' ophthalmopathy. This CDR3 is CASSDTTGVGQPQHF. DNA for the CDR3: TGTGCCAGCAGCGACACCACAGGGGTAGGTCAGCCCCAGCATTTT.